This TCR beta chain was sequenced for a study of beta chain features in type 1 diabetes (dated by TCRdb to the late 2010s). Describing the broader study: Patients and healthy donors did not differ in mean age, gender distribution, total cell number or subset yield. A total of roughly 100 million sorted cells were examined across all samples, and the number of cells per subset was strongly correlated with RNA yield. The study compared the TCRB repertoires of sorted circulating CD4+ T cell subsets in recently diagnosed type 1 diabetes patients with those in matched healthy donors. Whereas all 30 or so donors provided naive and central memory subsets, regulatory and stem cell-like memory subsets were isolated from just 8 patients and roughly 8 healthy donors.

The entire isolated RNA was reverse transcribed using the High Capacity cDNA Reverse Transcription Kit, and thus expressed TCRB transcripts were sequenced. Deep immunoSEQ sequencing was applied to naive, central memory and regulatory T cell samples, giving an average of roughly 3.5 million total reads per sample. After sorted cells were lysed in RLT buffer, RNA was extracted with DNase-treated RNeasy Micro or Mini kits, with the choice depending on cell number. To prevent cross-contamination, each cell subset was processed individually, whereas patient and healthy donor samples were processed jointly. TCRB sequences were amplified from cDNA with the immunoSEQ multiplex PCR, producing 87-bp fragments spanning the CDR3 region. Sequencing of the amplicons was done on the Illumina HiSeq platform. The source study handled its data this way. Synthetic template baselines were used to correct PCR bias computationally, reads within Hamming distance 2 were collapsed, and singletons that could not be merged were discarded. Reads were aligned against IMGT so that V, D and J genes, CDR3 length and insertions or deletions at six rearrangement sites could be assigned. Within each subset, clonotype counts were normalized to the number of sorted cells before true diversity and Gini coefficients were calculated with the tcR R package. Repertoire sharing was quantified using the overlap coefficient calculated on TCRB nucleotide sequences. Out-of-frame TCRB sequences from naive cells were analyzed as a proxy for the pre-selection repertoire. What TCRdb holds here is the immuneACCESS table cut down to in-frame rearrangements. Part of the clones is not present; checked against another copy, under half of the missing clones reflect an unresolved V gene, and the others are unexplained. The V and J calls and the clone size are those of that table, but D and trimming were determined from the DNA. Here the sample has about 930,000 clones; 15% to 20% occur a single time. 0.023% of the sample is taken by the ten largest.

Each donor gave one peripheral blood draw, approximately 110 mL on average, collected into heparinised tubes. A BD FACSAria II was used to sort naive, central memory, regulatory and stem cell-like memory CD4+ T cells with a panel that included CD45RO, CCR7, CD25, CD127, CD95 and CD27. Purity was above 95% for every sorted population. Right away, PBMCs were isolated by Lymphoprep density gradient centrifugation and were stained directly, with no culture step. So that batch effects would be minimized, each experiment stained and sorted samples in pairs, pairing one healthy donor with one patient. V and J are truncated by 5 bases and 12 bases respectively, leaving an intervening sequence of 20 bases. Reading from cysteine to phenylalanine, the CDR3 counts 13 amino acids. CDR3 DNA only is kept here, 39 bases in frame from base 1. Based on the germline V gene, the CDR1 and CDR2 sequences are MNHEY and SVGAGI.

This clone has just a few counts. Its antigen is currently not known. No much larger clone is present one base from it, and per-base qualities are unavailable. What the study reported, not specific to this receptor: A moderate but significant shortening of TCRB CDR3 length was observed in type 1 diabetes patients in all four CD4+ subsets. At VDJ recombination sites, type 1 diabetes patients had fewer insertions and more deleted nucleotides, which implies abnormalities in thymic rearrangement. Shorter templates might have been favored by PCR, but patient and control samples were amplified and corrected together, so both groups would have been affected equally by any skew. Because cDNA was sequenced instead of genomic DNA, activated cells with high expression could be over-represented, although the groups did not differ in activation or CD3 levels. Because the HLA sub-analyses included only small numbers of individuals, any influence of HLA type on TCRB rearrangement was left unresolved. The naive, central memory and regulatory TCRB repertoires appeared to resemble one another more closely among patients than among healthy donors.

This TCR derives from a woman under 30 in good health. This chain joins TRBV6-5 to TRBJ2-7, and perhaps TRBD1 as D gene, on 6 matching bases. Sequencing was done on a sample of naive CD4+ T cells from blood. Taken with the paper, the label for cell subset or site translates to: true naive CD4+ T cells. The nucleotide sequence is given as TGTGCCAGCAGTCCTCTCCCCGGACAGTCCCCGTACTTC. It encodes CASSPLPGQSPYF.